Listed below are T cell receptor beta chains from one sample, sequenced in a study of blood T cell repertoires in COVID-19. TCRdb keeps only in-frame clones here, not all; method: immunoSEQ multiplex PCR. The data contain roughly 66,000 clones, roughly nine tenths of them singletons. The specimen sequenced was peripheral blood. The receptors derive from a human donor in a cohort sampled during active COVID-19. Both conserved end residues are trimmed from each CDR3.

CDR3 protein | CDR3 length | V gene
ASSFRREKLF | 10 | TRBV14
ASSLTRDRVDGKLF | 14 | TRBV19
ASNSAGNEQY | 10 | TRBV3-1/TRBV3-2
ASRRTSGAPQNEQF | 14 | TRBV10-1
ASSPEGVEAAF | 11 | TRBV18
ACKTGGAFNSPLH | 13 | TRBV30
ASSYFGGSETQY | 12 | TRBV6-2/TRBV6-3
ASSSTRQVPNTGELF | 15 | TRBV7-3
ASSRTSGIRDIQY | 13 | TRBV7-9
ASSSREGMAF | 10 | TRBV28
ASSPGTGDDNSPLH | 14 | TRBV3-1/TRBV3-2
ASSIGENTEAF | 11 | TRBV19
ATSSWTGNNQPQH | 13 | TRBV15
ASSWTAQETQY | 11 | TRBV14